The 12 T cell receptor beta chains below were found in one sample sequenced in a study of blood T cells in healthy people across ages. Sample-barcoded 5' priming and a J-beta primer mix drove a second PCR of roughly 7 to 11 cycles. TCRdb called the 5' RACE reads again in MiXCR, with one record for every CDR3 protein. The repertoire holds some 730,000 distinct CDR3 sequences, with 22% as singletons. The source material was blood. These receptors all come from a man aged 70 or older in good health.

The table lists this clonotype with many counts. V gene TRBV19 combines with J gene TRBJ2-7; maybe TRBD1 (6 bases). Germline values: CDR1 LNHDA, CDR2 SQIVND (reference sequence). V was trimmed by 5 bases and J by 5 bases, leaving 16 bases between them. This CDR3 region has 14 residues. CDR3 nucleotide sequence: TGTGCCAGTAGTCCCCTAGACAGGCACAACGAGCAGTACTTC. It encodes CASSPLDRHNEQYF.

The CDR3 sequence is CASSLERQGTGVTEAFF. The CDR3 DNA reads as TGCGCCAGCAGCTTGGAACGACAGGGGACCGGTGTCACTGAAGCTTTCTTT. The rearrangement joins TRBV5-1 to TRBJ1-1; the match to TRBD1 covers 8 bases. The germline V gene has CDR1 SGHRS and CDR2 YFSETQ. The CDR3 is 17 amino acids. The V and J ends lost 0 bases and 4 bases, in that order; junction bases with no gene match: 11.

There are many counts of this clonotype. The CDR3 sequence: CASSPQQGTGVQFF. The CDR3 DNA reads as TGTGCCAGCAGTCCACAACAAGGGACGGGCGTGCAGTTCTTC. This chain links TRBV6-6 with TRBJ2-1; either TRBD1 or TRBD2 may fit D (5 bases each). The germline V gene encodes CDR1 MNHNY and CDR2 SVGAGI (reference sequence). Trimming pared 5 bases from V and 12 bases from J, leaving 20 bases between. The CDR3 has 14 residues.

This clonotype occurred a few times. The chain employs TRBV20-1 and TRBJ2-5, with TRBD2 identical over 9 bases. The CDR3 has 15 residues. V lost 0 bases and J lost 5; bases outside the gene matches: 7. Germline values: CDR1 DFQATT, CDR2 SNEGSKA (reference sequence). The CDR3 region is CSARDPLAGLETQYF. CDR3 sequence (DNA): TGCAGTGCTAGAGACCCCCTAGCGGGGCTGGAGACCCAGTACTTC.

V usage is TRBV6-2 or TRBV6-3 and J usage is TRBJ2-5; D perhaps matches TRBD2 (7 bases). The last part of the DNA fits TRBJ2-7 better; the J call may be wrong. Germline V gives CDR1 MNHEY, CDR2 SVGEGT. The CDR3 has 14 amino acids. CDR3 amino acids: CASSPRGASYEQYV. For the CDR3, the DNA is TGTGCCAGCAGTCCACGGGGGGCCTCCTACGAGCAGTACGTC.

With regard to this clonotype: Because the CDR3's place on the DNA is in doubt, the DNA is left out and the CDR3 is given as listed by TCRdb. The chain uses TRBV5-5 and TRBJ1-1. Germline V lookup: CDR1 SGHKS, CDR2 YYEKEE (reference sequence). From its first to its last residue, the CDR3 has 14 amino acids. The chain's CDR3 is CASSFLAVNTEAFF.

The chain links TRBV19 to TRBJ1-6; D gene unclear. Trimming removed 3 bases from V and 10 bases from J, with 7 bases in between. This CDR3 spans 12 amino acids. Germline CDR1 and CDR2: LNHDA and SQIVND (reference sequence). The CDR3 DNA sequence: TGTGCCAGTAGTATGTCGGACTCACCCCTCCACTTT. This codes for CASSMSDSPLHF.

This clonotype was found once. This chain connects TRBV7-6 to TRBJ2-5, with TRBD2 identical over 8 bases. The CDR3 spans 14 residues. V lost 8 bases to trimming and J lost 5 bases; unmatched junction nucleotides: 10. CDR1 and CDR2 (germline): SGHVS, FNYEAQ. Written as DNA, the CDR3 is TGTGCCAGCGGTGCGGGACTAGGTCATGAGACCCAGTACTTC. Translation gives CASGAGLGHETQYF.

J is TRBJ1-2 and V is TRBV2, with 7 bases matching TRBD1. V dropped 6 bases and J dropped 4; count of bases not matched to a gene: 11. The CDR3 is 15 residues long. Germline V gene data show CDR1 as SNHLY and CDR2 as FYNNEI. CDR3 in amino acids: CASRGQRTVSYGYTF. CDR3 nucleotides: TGTGCCAGCAGGGGACAGCGAACAGTTAGCTATGGCTACACCTTC.

There are many counts of this clonotype. The V gene is TRBV4-1, the J gene TRBJ2-7, with 7 bases aligning to TRBD2. The CDR3 sequence is 14 residues long. CDR1 MGHRA and CDR2 YSYEKL come from the germline V gene. V trimming: 4 bases; J trimming: 0 bases; junction bases outside the gene matches: 3. DNA of the CDR3: TGCGCCAGCAGCCCAGAGCGGGACTCCTACGAGCAGTACTTC. This encodes CASSPERDSYEQYF.

This clonotype has only a few counts. One end of the junction varies from germline; a read error may be responsible. V is TRBV24-1 and J is TRBJ2-5; 8 positions match TRBD1. The CDR3 is 16 residues long. Germline CDR1 KGHDR, CDR2 SFDVKD. For the CDR3, the DNA is TGTGCCACCAGTGATTTTGGGACAGGCAAGGCGGAGACCCGGTACTTC. Translated: CATSDFGTGKAETRYF.

This clonotype was counted only a few times. This chain connects TRBV9 to TRBJ2-2, with TRBD1 identical over 7 bases. CDR3 length: 16 residues. The ends lost 3 bases at V and 1 base at J; junction bases unmatched: 6. Per the germline V gene, CDR1 is SGDLS and CDR2 is YYNGEE. This CDR3 is CASSAKGAGNTGELFF. CDR3 in DNA: TGTGCCAGCAGCGCGAAGGGGGCTGGGAACACCGGGGAGCTGTTTTTT.